What follows are 15 T cell receptor beta chains derived from one specimen sequenced in a study of human T cells and chemical hapten exposure (dated by TCRdb to about 2021). In the paper's terms, the time point label means: pre-sensitization, week 0. The sample's treatment or condition label, decoded: therapeutic diphenylcyclopropenone sensitization with weekly scalp DPC. Library prep was done by RACE. Data came from a NextSeq 500. The public reads were reanalyzed by TCRdb: fastp trimming at Q25, MiXCR alignment, in-frame beta chains only. Rows with a matching CDR3 protein are joined into one entry that keeps the most common DNA and genes. The sample table records 380,000 or so distinct CDR3 sequences; about 5% of these occur just once. Of the sample, about 8.7% is held by the ten largest clones. The sequenced sample was whole blood, obtained in connection with sensitization to the hapten diphenylcyclopropenone (DPC). Receptors were obtained from a woman under 30 with alopecia areata. Some clones in this sample may be carry-over from other donors' samples.

The rearrangement joins TRBV20-1 to TRBJ2-4; the D is unclear. In germline, CDR1 is DFQATT, CDR2 SNEGSKA (reference sequence). There are 13 residues in the CDR3. Trimming removed 6 bases from V and 1 base from J, with 10 bases in between. As DNA, the CDR3 is TGCAGTGCCGCAGGAATCGCCAAAAACATTCAGTACTTC. Its translation: CSAAGIAKNIQYF.

This sequence joins TRBV4-2 and TRBJ2-5, with a tentative D call TRBD2 (6 bases). The germline V and J ends were trimmed by 1 base and 5 bases, with 17 bases remaining between them. The germline V gene encodes CDR1 LGHNA and CDR2 YNFKEQ. The CDR3 is 16 amino acids. The CDR3: CASSQGRGYYQETQYF. DNA for the CDR3: TGTGCCAGCAGCCAAGGTCGGGGGTACTATCAGGAGACCCAGTACTTC.

This clonotype was detected ten times or more. This rearrangement joins TRBV25-1 to TRBJ2-7; TRBD2 aligns across 12 bases. V gave up 2 bases and J gave up 2 bases; unmatched junction bases: 4. Germline V gene lookup returns CDR1 MGHDK and CDR2 SYGVNS. The CDR3 length is 16 residues. CDR3 nucleotide sequence: TGTGCCAGCAGTGAAGGAACTAGCGGGGGGACCTACGAGCAGTACTTC. It is translated as CASSEGTSGGTYEQYF.

The chain recombines TRBV6-1 with TRBJ1-6; D remains unclear. This CDR3 comprises 16 residues. Trimming took 1 base from V and 2 from J, leaving 9 bases between them. Germline CDR1 MNHNS, CDR2 SASEGT. The CDR3 sequence: CASSEGAMAYNSPLHF. The DNA for the CDR3 is TGTGCCAGCAGTGAAGGGGCCATGGCCTATAATTCACCCCTCCACTTT.

This clonotype has at least ten counts. The chain combines TRBV7-9 with TRBJ1-1; possibly TRBD1 for D (5 bases). Trimming removed 5 bases from V and 0 bases from J, with 16 bases in between. Germline V gene lookup returns CDR1 SEHNR and CDR2 FQNEAQ (reference sequence). The CDR3 has 16 amino acids. The CDR3 reads CASSPVTAGLNTEAFF. In DNA, the CDR3 is TGTGCCAGCAGCCCGGTGACGGCAGGGTTGAACACTGAAGCTTTCTTT.

This clonotype was seen repeatedly, ten times or more. The chain recombines TRBV7-9 with TRBJ1-3; no definite D call. The CDR3 is made up of 13 amino acids. The V end was cut by 2 bases, the J end by 5 bases, with 7 bases between. Germline values: CDR1 SEHNR, CDR2 FQNEAQ (reference sequence). CDR3 amino acids: CASSLRQRNTIYF. The CDR3 coding sequence is TGTGCCAGCAGCTTAAGGCAACGAAACACCATATATTTT. The full variable domain, with the rest looked up from reference TRBV7-9 and TRBJ1-3, is DTGVSQNPRHKITKRGQNVTFRCDPISEHNRLYWYRQTLGQGPEFLTYFQNEAQLEKSRLLSDRFSAERPKGSFSTLEIQRTEQGDSAMYLCASSLRQRNTIYFGEGSWLTVV.

The chain has TRBV29-1 and TRBJ1-5, with 10 positions matching TRBD1. V was clipped by 6 bases and J by 5 bases; unmatched bases: 4. Germline V gene lookup returns CDR1 SQVTM and CDR2 ANQGSEA. The CDR3 loop spans 13 amino acids. DNA for the CDR3: TGCAGCGTCGGGACAGGGGCCCATCAGCCCCAGCATTTT. Translation: CSVGTGAHQPQHF.

The J gene is TRBJ2-7, the V gene TRBV7-2; 12 nucleotides agree with TRBD2. Germline CDR1 SGHTA, CDR2 FQGNSA. The CDR3 length is 16 residues. With V trimmed by 5 bases and J by 4 bases, 9 bases remained unmatched. For the CDR3, the DNA is TGTGCCAGCAGCGCAACTAGCGGGGGGACCATTTACGAGCAGTACTTC. It yields the protein CASSATSGGTIYEQYF.

This clonotype was counted only a few times. The rearrangement joins TRBV4-2 to TRBJ2-6; no clear D gene. The V and J ends lost 0 bases and 0 bases respectively, with 6 bases between them. This CDR3 spans 16 amino acids. The germline V gene has CDR1 LGHNA and CDR2 YNFKEQ. The CDR3 nucleotides are TGTGCCAGCAGCCAAGATTCCCCCTCTGGGGCCAACGTCCTGACTTTC. It encodes CASSQDSPSGANVLTF.

This clonotype was seen at least ten times. The chain has TRBV6-5 and TRBJ1-5; a possible D gene is TRBD1 (6 bases). CDR1 and CDR2 (germline): MNHEY, SVGAGI. CDR3 size: 13 residues. Trimming cost V 2 bases and J 10 bases, with 12 bases left between them. This chain's CDR3 is CASSYGQSRPQHF. The CDR3 DNA reads TGTGCCAGCAGTTACGGACAGTCAAGACCCCAGCATTTT.

The V gene is TRBV12-3 or TRBV12-4, the J gene TRBJ1-1; the match to TRBD1 covers 7 bases. Unmatched junction bases numbered 9, after V lost 9 bases and J lost 5 bases. This CDR3 region has 13 residues. The DNA of the CDR3 is TGTGCCAGTACAGGGGAACGTGAGACTGAAGCTTTCTTT. Translated: CASTGERETEAFF.

This clonotype has only a few counts. The chain uses TRBV6-2 or TRBV6-3 and TRBJ1-5; 8 bases are shared with TRBD1. The germline gives CDR1 MNHEY, CDR2 SVGEGT. Trimming took 8 bases from V and 11 from J; bases not matched to a gene: 14. CDR3 length: 14 residues. CDR3 loop: CASRRGDRDRTQHF. The CDR3 coding sequence is TGTGCCAGCCGACGGGGAGACAGGGACAGGACCCAGCATTTT.

This chain joins TRBV3-1 and TRBJ2-2, with a tentative D call TRBD1 (5 bases). The germline CDR1 and CDR2 sequences are LGHDT and YNNKEL (reference sequence). CDR3 length: 14 amino acids. With 3 bases removed from V and 2 bases from J, the gap between germline ends came to 7 bases. The CDR3 bases are TGTGCCAGCAGCCAGGGGCACAACACCGGGGAGCTGTTTTTT. Its protein product is CASSQGHNTGELFF.

This chain links TRBV11-2 with TRBJ2-3; tentatively, D is TRBD2 (5 bases). The CDR3 spans 11 residues. V lost 5 bases, J lost 7 bases, and 7 bases lay in between. Germline CDR1 is SGHAT and CDR2 is FQNNGV. This chain's CDR3 is CASSRGNTQYF. The CDR3 bases are TGTGCCAGCAGCCGGGGAAATACGCAGTATTTT.

This clonotype was counted ten times or more. The J gene is TRBJ2-5, the V gene TRBV12-3 or TRBV12-4, with TRBD2 matching over 7 bases. This CDR3 is built from 15 residues. The trim removed 6 bases at V and 7 bases at J, leaving 14 bases unmatched. CDR3 DNA sequence: TGTGCCAGCAGGCCCTCGAGTAGCGGGTCAGGGACCCAGTACTTC. As protein: CASRPSSSGSGTQYF.